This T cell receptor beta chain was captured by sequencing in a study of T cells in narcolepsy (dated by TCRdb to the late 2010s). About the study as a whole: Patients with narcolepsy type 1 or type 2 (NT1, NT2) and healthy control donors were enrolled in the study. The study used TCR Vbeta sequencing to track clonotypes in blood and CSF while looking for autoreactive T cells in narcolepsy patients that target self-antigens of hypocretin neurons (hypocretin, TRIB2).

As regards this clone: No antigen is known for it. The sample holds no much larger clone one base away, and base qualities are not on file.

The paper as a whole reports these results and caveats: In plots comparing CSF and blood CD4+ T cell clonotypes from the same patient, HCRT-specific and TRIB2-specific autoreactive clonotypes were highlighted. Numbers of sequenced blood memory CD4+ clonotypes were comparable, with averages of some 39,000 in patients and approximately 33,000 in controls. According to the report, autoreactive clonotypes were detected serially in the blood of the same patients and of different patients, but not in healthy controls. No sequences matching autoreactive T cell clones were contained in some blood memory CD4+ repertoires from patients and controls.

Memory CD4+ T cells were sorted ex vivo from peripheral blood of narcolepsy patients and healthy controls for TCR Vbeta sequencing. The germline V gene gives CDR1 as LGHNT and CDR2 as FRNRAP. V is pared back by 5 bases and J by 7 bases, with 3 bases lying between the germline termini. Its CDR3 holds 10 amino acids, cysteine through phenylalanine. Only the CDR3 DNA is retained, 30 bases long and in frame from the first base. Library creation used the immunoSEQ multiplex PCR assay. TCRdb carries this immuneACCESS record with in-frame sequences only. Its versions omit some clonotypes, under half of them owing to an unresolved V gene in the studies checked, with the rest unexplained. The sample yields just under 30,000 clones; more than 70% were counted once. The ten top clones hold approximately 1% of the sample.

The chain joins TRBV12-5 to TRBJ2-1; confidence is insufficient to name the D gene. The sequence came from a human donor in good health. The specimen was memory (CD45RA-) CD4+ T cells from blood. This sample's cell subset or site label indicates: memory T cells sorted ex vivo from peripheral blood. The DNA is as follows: TGTGCTAGTGGTCGAAATGAGCAGTTCTTC. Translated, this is CASGRNEQFF. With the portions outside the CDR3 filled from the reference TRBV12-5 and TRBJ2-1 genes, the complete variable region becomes DARVTQTPRHKVTEMGQEVTMRCQPILGHNTVFWYRQTMMQGLELLAYFRNRAPLDDSGMPKDRFSAEMPDATLATLKIQPSEPRDSAVYFCASGRNEQFFGPGTRLTVL.